This T cell receptor beta chain emerged from a study of blood T cell repertoires in COVID-19 (TCRdb year 2020). The study in broad terms: Samples covering the acute and convalescent phases of COVID-19 were provided by collaborators in the United States, Italy and Spain. The prospective study material was composed of cDNA or gDNA derived from T cells, B-cell-depleted T cells, or PBMCs. Deeply sampled blood TCRbeta repertoires from subjects exposed to, actively infected with, or recovered from COVID-19 were included in the dataset. A freely available public database, intended as a resource for researchers studying the immune response to SARS-CoV-2, is where the repertoires were released. The samples were drawn from the first 160 participants of the ongoing ImmuneRACE study and from 950 to 1,500 subjects provided by 6 global collaborators. Sample metadata almost always included a de-identified subject ID, COVID-19 status, age in years and sex. Where available, HLA class I and class II types were obtained from metadata supplied by the sample provider rather than from assay-based typing. Findings and caveats that apply to the study as a whole: The amount of clinical and demographic metadata varied by source and participant and was provided uncurated.

TCRbeta CDR3 regions were amplified from genomic DNA by means of the immunoSEQ Assay, a bias-controlled multiplex PCR. Per the original workflow: The number of nucleated cells in each sample was estimated by amplification of reference gene primers within the assay. To quantify the absolute abundance of each unique TCRbeta CDR3 rearrangement, sequence reads were collapsed and filtered. For each sample, productive Simpson clonality was calculated as the square root of Simpson's diversity index over productive rearrangements. The table was pulled from immuneACCESS by TCRdb, which kept in-frame rearrangements only. Such tables lose some clones; where checked, under half of the loss comes from unresolved V genes, and the rest has no known cause. V and J calls and clone size are given by that table; D and trimming were obtained from the DNA. Here the sample has over 250,000 clones; approximately 90% occur a single time. In total, the top ten clones hold about 9.8% of the sample.

Enrolling through a virtual design, the prospective study's participants ranged in age from roughly 18 to 89 years and lived across 20 to 25 United States geographic areas. In the prospective study, cohorts were assigned on the basis of participant-reported clinical history obtained from a screening survey and a study questionnaire. Recovered participants in ImmuneRACE Cohort 3 were defined by two consecutive negative NP/OP PCR tests, clearance by a healthcare professional, or resolution of symptoms. In the prospective study, whole blood, serum and a nasopharyngeal or oropharyngeal swab were collected from each participant by mobile phlebotomists. Participants in the prospective study had the option to provide additional blood draws and questionnaires over a roughly 2-month period. Blood samples from the prospective study were shipped frozen or at room temperature prior to DNA extraction. A word on this clone: The antigen it binds to is not known. Within one base of it there is no much larger clone, and no base qualities were kept.

Taken from the germline V gene, the CDR1 and CDR2 loops are SGDLS and YYNGEE. V sheds 0 bases and J sheds 8 bases, leaving 14 bases between their ends. The CDR3 contains 14 residues, cysteine and phenylalanine counted. Only CDR3 DNA is held: 42 bases, read in frame from base 1. The chain is assembled from TRBV9 and TRBJ1-2; no D gene can be assigned with confidence. The sequence derives from a woman under 30 who had recovered from COVID-19. Sequences were obtained from PBMCs or T cells enriched from blood (not recorded which). The CDR3 protein is CASSVGQESVGYTF. The nucleotides are TGTGCCAGCAGCGTAGGGCAGGAATCGGTCGGCTACACCTTC.